The present entry profiles one T cell receptor (beta chain) with its context. Its cognate antigen has yet to be identified. The sample comes from a study of T cells expressing NK-cell markers (dated by TCRdb to 2018 to 2021). Background on the whole study: In sorted CD3+CD56+NKG2C+, CD3+CD56+NKG2C- and CD3+CD56-NKG2C+ T-cell subsets from several donors, TCR beta-chain repertoires were profiled. Among the eight sequenced donors, only one was HCMV-seronegative, while the other seven were HCMV-seropositive. Randomly selected healthy volunteers, three men and five women, were used as the eight sequenced donors. The libraries were sequenced on Illumina HiSeq 2000/2500, MiSeq or NextSeq, producing 2 x 150 bp reads.

The run used an Illumina HiSeq 2000. TCR beta cDNA libraries were prepared using 5'RACE template switching, which introduced a universal primer site and unique molecular identifiers. Synthesis of cDNA was primed from the TCR beta constant segment and was followed by two consecutive PCR amplification steps. The paper's data handling went like this. MIGEC handled demultiplexing of the reads and grouping by UMI, while MiTCR was used to assemble and quantify clonotypes. To exclude erroneous sequences, any TCR cDNA sequence not supported by at least two reads was discarded. The tcR package was used for downstream repertoire analysis, with clonotypes matched between fractions based on CDR3 nucleotide sequence plus V segment. VDJmatch was used to annotate antigen specificity against VDJdb, with one amino acid substitution allowed in CDR3. Reads reprocessed by TCRdb are summarized as one entry per CDR3 protein sequence, and DNA is absent. The V and J calls and clone size are TCRdb's, not the authors'. The sample table includes some 440,000 distinct CDR3 sequences. Over 1.1% of the sample lies in the top ten.

Beyond this particular receptor, the publication reports: Those dominant clonotypes were again the most abundant among CD3+CD56-NKG2C+ cells in a few donors, at roughly 25-60.1%. In over five donors, the dominant CD3+CD56+NKG2C+ clonotypes were found to rank among the top 10 CD8+ clonotypes and to make up roughly 1.0-7.5% of CD8+ T cells. Whether the expanded NKG2C-expressing T cell clones were specific for HCMV antigens was left unclear.

Per the germline V gene, MNHEY is the CDR1 and SVGAGI is the CDR2. The CDR3 sequence holds 16 residues, the cysteine and phenylalanine included. No coding sequence is recorded. A commercial ELISA kit detecting HCMV-specific IgG in serum was used to determine HCMV serostatus. Peripheral blood mononuclear cells were isolated from blood by Ficoll density gradient centrifugation. The sequence joins TRBV6-5 to TRBJ2-1; TCRdb names TRBD1, which stays unverified in the absence of DNA. The sample taken for sequencing was blood T cells: a sorted CD56 or NKG2C T cell subset, CD4+ or CD8+ T cells, or bulk PBMC T cells (not recorded which). This TCR derives from a woman between 50 and 59 years old in good health. Donor details come from another sample of the same person, matched by shared clones. CDR3 sequence: CASSYSIVQVNNEQFF.